This is a list of T cell receptor beta chains from one sample in a study of T cells in Graves' hyperthyroidism and ophthalmopathy. A single record per CDR3 protein comes from TCRdb applying MiXCR to the multiplex PCR reads. The data show about 580,000 distinct CDR3 sequences, about 15% seen once. The sequencing input was blood. The receptors derive from a woman aged 25 to 39 with Graves' hyperthyroidism that later progressed to Graves' ophthalmopathy. CDR3s include the opening cysteine and the closing phenylalanine or tryptophan. A D gene is named only where the DNA matches it firmly. Some rows mark clone size as missing; the rest say once, few, many or name a class of expanded clone.

V: TRBV7-2
size: many
D: -
J: TRBJ2-7
CDR3: CASSLGASAYEQYF
DNA: TGTGCCAGCAGCTTAGGGGCTAGCGCGTACGAGCAGTACTTC

V: TRBV5-1
size: few
D: -
J: TRBJ1-2
CDR3: CASSGGGPHGYTF
DNA: TGCGCCAGCAGCGGGGGGGGCCCGCATGGCTACACCTTC

V: TRBV28
size: -
D: -
J: TRBJ1-3
CDR3: CASTLGGQPSGNTIYF
DNA: TGTGCCTCCACGTTGGGTGGGCAGCCCTCTGGAAACACCATATATTTT

V: TRBV7-2
size: many
D: -
J: TRBJ1-3
CDR3: CASSLGPGVTSGNTIYF
DNA: TGTGCCAGCAGCTTAGGTCCAGGGGTGACCTCTGGAAACACCATATATTTT

V: TRBV11-2
size: many
D: -
J: TRBJ2-3
CDR3: CASSLAPNTQYF
DNA: TGTGCCAGCAGCTTAGCTCCCAATACGCAGTATTTT

V: TRBV6-5
size: few
D: TRBD2
J: TRBJ2-7
CDR3: CASSSSGRSSYEQYF
DNA: TGTGCCAGCAGTTCTAGCGGGCGAAGCTCCTACGAGCAGTACTTC

V: TRBV7-9
size: -
D: TRBD1
J: TRBJ2-3
CDR3: CASSFDRGPDTQYF
DNA: TGTGCCAGCAGCTTTGACAGGGGGCCAGATACGCAGTATTTT

V: TRBV4-1
size: few
D: -
J: TRBJ1-2
CDR3: CASSQDLGPGEGTNYGYTF
DNA: TGCGCCAGCAGCCAAGATCTAGGACCGGGGGAGGGTACTAACTATGGCTACACCTTC

V: TRBV6-1
size: few
D: TRBD1
J: TRBJ2-2
CDR3: CASSVDRGNPGELFF
DNA: TGTGCCAGCAGCGTGGACAGGGGTAATCCCGGGGAGCTGTTTTTT

V: TRBV12-3/TRBV12-4
size: -
D: -
J: TRBJ1-3
CDR3: CASSSFGVLSGNTIYF
DNA: TGTGCCAGCAGTTCCTTCGGGGTTTTATCTGGAAACACCATATATTTT

V: TRBV6-5
size: few
D: -
J: TRBJ2-7
CDR3: CASSYLGGRYEQYF
DNA: TGTGCCAGCAGTTACCTTGGGGGACGGTACGAGCAGTACTTC

V: TRBV4-2
size: few
D: -
J: TRBJ1-4
CDR3: CASSQDPPGPGNEKLFF
DNA: TGTGCCAGCAGCCAAGACCCTCCGGGACCGGGTAATGAAAAACTGTTTTTT

V: TRBV7-9
size: many
D: -
J: TRBJ1-5
CDR3: CASGEGTSNQPQHF
DNA: TGTGCCAGCGGGGAAGGGACAAGCAATCAGCCCCAGCATTTT

V: TRBV18
size: -
D: -
J: TRBJ2-1
CDR3: CGSSRAGPDEQFF
DNA: TGTGGCAGCTCACGGGCGGGTCCGGATGAGCAGTTCTTC

V: TRBV6-2/TRBV6-3
size: few
D: -
J: TRBJ2-1
CDR3: CASGRPERNEQFF
DNA: TGTGCCAGCGGGAGACCGGAGCGCAATGAGCAGTTCTTC

V: TRBV11-2
size: many
D: TRBD1
J: TRBJ1-5
CDR3: CASSLGPKTGVNQPQHF
DNA: TGTGCCAGCAGCTTAGGTCCCAAGACAGGGGTGAATCAGCCCCAGCATTTT

V: TRBV27
size: many
D: -
J: TRBJ1-2
CDR3: CASRPGGPNYGYTF
DNA: TGTGCCAGCAGACCGGGCGGCCCTAACTATGGCTACACCTTC

V: TRBV3-1
size: many
D: -
J: TRBJ2-7
CDR3: CASSQAGGEQYF
DNA: TGTGCCAGCAGCCAAGCGGGTGGCGAGCAGTACTTC

V: TRBV7-6
size: -
D: TRBD2
J: TRBJ2-7
CDR3: CASSLEGPLGTSGSYEQYF
DNA: TGTGCCAGCAGCTTAGAGGGTCCGCTCGGGACTAGCGGATCCTACGAGCAGTACTTC

V: TRBV20-1
size: many
D: -
J: TRBJ1-2
CDR3: CSAKQDSNYGYTF
DNA: TGCAGTGCTAAACAGGACAGCAACTATGGCTACACCTTC

V: TRBV28
size: few
D: TRBD1
J: TRBJ1-1
CDR3: CASSSTGAGGMNTEAFF
DNA: TGTGCCAGCAGTTCGACAGGGGCCGGGGGAATGAACACTGAAGCTTTCTTT

V: TRBV5-5
size: many
D: -
J: TRBJ1-1
CDR3: CASSLAYSTGAFF
DNA: TGTGCCAGCAGCTTGGCCTACAGTACAGGAGCTTTCTTT

V: TRBV7-9
size: -
D: TRBD1
J: TRBJ2-7
CDR3: CASSLNVGQGHYEQCF
DNA: TGTGCCAGCAGCTTAAATGTTGGACAGGGACACTACGAGCAGTGCTTC

V: TRBV29-1
size: few
D: -
J: TRBJ2-7
CDR3: CSVERGESYEQYF
DNA: TGCAGCGTTGAAAGGGGGGAGTCCTACGAGCAGTACTTC

V: TRBV9
size: -
D: -
J: TRBJ2-1
CDR3: CASSVELSYNEQFF
DNA: TGTGCCAGCAGCGTAGAGTTATCTTACAATGAGCAGTTCTTC

V: TRBV2
size: many
D: -
J: TRBJ2-5
CDR3: CASSGTRAPGGTQYF
DNA: TGTGCCAGCAGTGGCACCCGGGCCCCTGGGGGGACCCAGTACTTC

V: TRBV29-1
size: -
D: -
J: TRBJ2-3
CDR3: CSVGAGTDTQYF
DNA: TGCAGCGTTGGAGCAGGCACAGATACGCAGTATTTT

V: TRBV20-1
size: many
D: -
J: TRBJ1-1
CDR3: CSARTPFGTEAFF
DNA: TGCAGTGCTAGAACTCCCTTCGGGACTGAAGCTTTCTTT

V: TRBV27
size: -
D: -
J: TRBJ2-2
CDR3: CASQTGNTEELFF
DNA: TGTGCCAGCCAGACGGGAAACACCGAGGAGCTGTTTTTT

V: TRBV24-1
size: -
D: -
J: TRBJ2-3
CDR3: CATSSGRELHTDTQYF
DNA: TGTGCCACCAGCAGCGGCCGGGAGCTCCATACAGATACGCAGTATTTT

V: TRBV11-3
size: many
D: -
J: TRBJ1-2
CDR3: CASSPSTDYYGYTF
DNA: TGTGCCAGCAGCCCGTCAACAGATTACTATGGCTACACCTTC

V: TRBV12-3/TRBV12-4
size: many
D: -
J: TRBJ1-5
CDR3: CASSPVEWSNQPQHF
DNA: TGTGCCAGCAGCCCCGTCGAGTGGAGCAATCAGCCCCAGCATTTT

V: TRBV6-6
size: many
D: TRBD1
J: TRBJ1-6
CDR3: CASSYAPGQASPLHF
DNA: TGTGCCAGCAGTTACGCACCGGGACAGGCTTCACCCCTCCACTTT

V: TRBV5-4
size: many
D: TRBD2
J: TRBJ2-7
CDR3: CASSLEAGGPYEQYF
DNA: TGTGCCAGCAGCTTGGAAGCGGGAGGGCCCTACGAGCAGTACTTC

V: TRBV12-3/TRBV12-4
size: few
D: -
J: TRBJ1-3
CDR3: CASSTRDPSNF
DNA: TGTGCCAGCAGTACACGGGACCCATCAAATTTT

V: TRBV19
size: few
D: TRBD1
J: TRBJ1-3
CDR3: CASSTRQGTYSGNTIYF
DNA: TGTGCCAGTAGTACGAGACAGGGGACCTACTCTGGAAACACCATATATTTT

V: TRBV11-3
size: many
D: -
J: TRBJ2-2
CDR3: CASSLGAERGGELFF
DNA: TGTGCCAGCAGCTTAGGGGCAGAGCGAGGCGGGGAGCTGTTTTTT